The clone carrying this T cell receptor beta chain was seen a single time. What it binds is unknown. This sequence may be a read error, since a much larger clone differs from it by one base. This CDR3 is 12 amino acids long. Germline values: CDR1 SGHTA, CDR2 FQGNSA. The data are from a study of T cell repertoires in cytomegalovirus infection. Study-level findings and limits: The response measured ex vivo was dominated by TCR beta clonotypes (HLA-C-restricted and CMV-specific).

TCRdb processed the reads anew with MiXCR; each CDR3 protein has one entry. In the table there are 750,000 to 950,000 distinct CDR3 sequences, almost 30% of which are singletons. This sequence joins TRBV7-2 and TRBJ2-1, with D tentatively TRBD1 (7 bases). Judging by the DNA end, TRBJ2-7 fits better; the J call may be wrong. Source: cultured CD8+ T cells from PBMCs, taken from culture after CMV antigen stimulation. The sequence derives from a human donor in good health (CMV status not recorded). Some clones in this sample may be carry-over from other donors' samples. The CDR3, as DNA: TGTGCCAGCTCCAGGGGGGAGAATGAGCAGTACTTC. The encoded protein is CASSRGENEQYF.